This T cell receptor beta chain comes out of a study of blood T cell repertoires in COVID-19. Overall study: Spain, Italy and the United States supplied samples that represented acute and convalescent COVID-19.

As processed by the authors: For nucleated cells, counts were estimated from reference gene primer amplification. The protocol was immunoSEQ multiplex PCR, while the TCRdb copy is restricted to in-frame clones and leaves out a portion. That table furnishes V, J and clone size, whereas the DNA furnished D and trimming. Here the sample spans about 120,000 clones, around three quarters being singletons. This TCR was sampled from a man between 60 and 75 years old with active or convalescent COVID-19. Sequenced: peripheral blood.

The CDR3 nucleotides are TGCGCCAGCAGCTTGGGTAGCGGGAGTTATAATGAGCAGTTCTTC. Translating gives CASSLGSGSYNEQFF. This rearrangement joins TRBV5-1 to TRBJ2-1; 9 bases match TRBD2. This CDR3 contains 15 residues. Losses at the gene ends were 0 bases for V and 7 bases for J; bases not matched to a gene: 5. The germline V gene encodes CDR1 SGHRS and CDR2 YFSETQ.